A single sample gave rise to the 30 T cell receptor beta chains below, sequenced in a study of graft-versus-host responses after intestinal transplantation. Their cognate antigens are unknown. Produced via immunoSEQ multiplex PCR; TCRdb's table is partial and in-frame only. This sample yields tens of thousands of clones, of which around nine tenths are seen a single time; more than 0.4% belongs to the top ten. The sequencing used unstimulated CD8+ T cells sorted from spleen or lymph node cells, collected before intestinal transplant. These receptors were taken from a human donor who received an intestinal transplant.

CDR3 coding DNA: TGCGCCAGCAGCCCACCGGGAGGGGACGAGCAGTACTTC. Translation: CASSPPGGDEQYF. V and J are TRBV4-3 and TRBJ2-7; 8 positions match TRBD2. There are 13 residues in the CDR3. Germline V gene lookup returns CDR1 LGHNA and CDR2 YSLEER. V shed 4 bases, J shed 5 bases, and the junction held 4 bases outside the gene matches.

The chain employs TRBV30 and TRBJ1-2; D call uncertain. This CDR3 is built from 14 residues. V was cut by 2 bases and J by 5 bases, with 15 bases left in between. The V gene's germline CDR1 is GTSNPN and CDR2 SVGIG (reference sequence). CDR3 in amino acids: CAWSPTGGWYGYTF. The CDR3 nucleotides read TGTGCCTGGAGTCCGACCGGAGGCTGGTATGGCTACACCTTC. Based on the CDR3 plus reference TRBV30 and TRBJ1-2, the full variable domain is SQTIHQWPATLVQPVGSPLSLECTVEGTSNPNLYWYRQAAGRGLQLLFYSVGIGQISSEVPQNLSASRPQDRQFILSSKKLLLSDSGFYLCAWSPTGGWYGYTFGSGTRLTVV.

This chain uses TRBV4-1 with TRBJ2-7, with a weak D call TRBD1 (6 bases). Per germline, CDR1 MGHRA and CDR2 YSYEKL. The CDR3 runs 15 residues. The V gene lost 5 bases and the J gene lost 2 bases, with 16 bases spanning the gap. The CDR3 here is CASSEVWTETYEQYF. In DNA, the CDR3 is TGCGCCAGCAGCGAAGTTTGGACAGAGACCTACGAGCAGTACTTC.

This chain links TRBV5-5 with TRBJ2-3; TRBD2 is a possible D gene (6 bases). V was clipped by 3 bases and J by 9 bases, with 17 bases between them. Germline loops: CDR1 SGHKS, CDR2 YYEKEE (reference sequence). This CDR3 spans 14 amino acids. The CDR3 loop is CASSSKSGRGTQYF. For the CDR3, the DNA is TGTGCCAGCAGCTCTAAATCAGGCCGGGGGACGCAGTATTTT.

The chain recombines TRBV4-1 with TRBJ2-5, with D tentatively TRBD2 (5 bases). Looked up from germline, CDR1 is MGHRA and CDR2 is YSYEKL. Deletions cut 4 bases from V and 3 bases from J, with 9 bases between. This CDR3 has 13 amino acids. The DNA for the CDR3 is TGCGCCAGCAGCCCCGAGGGTAAAGAGACCCAGTACTTC. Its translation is CASSPEGKETQYF.

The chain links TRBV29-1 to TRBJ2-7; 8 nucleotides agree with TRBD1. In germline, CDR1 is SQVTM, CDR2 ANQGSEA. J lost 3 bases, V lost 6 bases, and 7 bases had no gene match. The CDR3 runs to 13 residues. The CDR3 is CSVAGTGLYEQYF. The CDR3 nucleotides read TGCAGCGTGGCCGGGACAGGACTCTACGAGCAGTACTTC.

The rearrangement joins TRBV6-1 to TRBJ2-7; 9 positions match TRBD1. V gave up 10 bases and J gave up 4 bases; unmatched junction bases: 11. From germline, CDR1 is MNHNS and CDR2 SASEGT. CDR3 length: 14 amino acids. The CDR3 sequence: CATSTGTGLYEQYF. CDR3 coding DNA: TGTGCCACCTCAACCGGGACAGGGCTGTACGAGCAGTACTTC.

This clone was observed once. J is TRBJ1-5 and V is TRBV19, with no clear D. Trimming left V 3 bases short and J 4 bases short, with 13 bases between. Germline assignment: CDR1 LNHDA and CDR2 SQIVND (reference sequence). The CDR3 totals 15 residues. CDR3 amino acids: CASSIRPSSNQPQHF. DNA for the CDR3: TGTGCCAGTAGTATTCGTCCCAGTTCTAATCAGCCCCAGCATTTT. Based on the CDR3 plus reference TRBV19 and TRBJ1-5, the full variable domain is DGGITQSPKYLFRKEGQNVTLSCEQNLNHDAMYWYRQDPGQGLRLIYYSQIVNDFQKGDIAEGYSVSREKKESFPLTVTSAQKNPTAFYLCASSIRPSSNQPQHFGDGTRLSIL.

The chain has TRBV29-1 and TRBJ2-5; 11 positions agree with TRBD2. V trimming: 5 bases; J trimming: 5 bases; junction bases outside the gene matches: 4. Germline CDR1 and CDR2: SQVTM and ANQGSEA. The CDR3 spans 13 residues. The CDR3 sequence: CSVCSGRGETQYF. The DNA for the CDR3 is TGCAGCGTTTGTAGCGGGAGGGGGGAGACCCAGTACTTC.

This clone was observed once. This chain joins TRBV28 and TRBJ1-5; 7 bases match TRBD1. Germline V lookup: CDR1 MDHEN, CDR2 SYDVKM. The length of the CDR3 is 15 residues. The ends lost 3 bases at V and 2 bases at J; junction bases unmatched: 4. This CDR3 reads CASSFYRGGNQPQHF. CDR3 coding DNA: TGTGCCAGCAGTTTCTACAGGGGTGGCAATCAGCCCCAGCATTTT.

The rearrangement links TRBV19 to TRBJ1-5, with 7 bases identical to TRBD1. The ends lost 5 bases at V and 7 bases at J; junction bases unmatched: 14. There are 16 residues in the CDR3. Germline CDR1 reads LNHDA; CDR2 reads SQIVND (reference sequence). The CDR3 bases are TGTGCCAGTAGTCAGCTACGGACAGGAACTATCCAGCCCCAGCATTTT. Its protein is CASSQLRTGTIQPQHF.

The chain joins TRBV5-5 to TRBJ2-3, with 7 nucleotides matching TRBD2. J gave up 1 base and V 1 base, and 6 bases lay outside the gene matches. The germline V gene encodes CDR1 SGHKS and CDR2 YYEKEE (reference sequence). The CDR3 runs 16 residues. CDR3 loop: CASSLSMAGGTDTQYF. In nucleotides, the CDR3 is TGTGCCAGCAGCTTGTCTATGGCGGGAGGCACAGATACGCAGTATTTT.

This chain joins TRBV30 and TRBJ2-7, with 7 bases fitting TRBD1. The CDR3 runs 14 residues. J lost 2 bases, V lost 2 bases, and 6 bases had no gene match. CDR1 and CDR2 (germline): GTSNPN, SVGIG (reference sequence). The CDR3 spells CAWSIGQGAYEQYF. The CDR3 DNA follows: TGTGCCTGGAGTATAGGCCAGGGGGCCTACGAGCAGTACTTC.

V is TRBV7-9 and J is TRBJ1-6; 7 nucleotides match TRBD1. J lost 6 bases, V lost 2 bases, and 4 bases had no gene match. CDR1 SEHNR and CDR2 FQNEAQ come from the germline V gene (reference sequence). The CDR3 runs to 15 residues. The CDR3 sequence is CASSLTGAINSPLHF. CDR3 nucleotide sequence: TGTGCCAGCAGCTTAACAGGGGCGATTAATTCACCCCTCCACTTT.

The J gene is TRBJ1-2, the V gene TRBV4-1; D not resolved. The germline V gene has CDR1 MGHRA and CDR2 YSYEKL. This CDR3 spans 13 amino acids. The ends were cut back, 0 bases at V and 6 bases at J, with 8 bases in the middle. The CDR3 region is CASSQDPGNGYTF. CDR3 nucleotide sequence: TGCGCCAGCAGCCAAGATCCGGGGAATGGCTACACCTTC.

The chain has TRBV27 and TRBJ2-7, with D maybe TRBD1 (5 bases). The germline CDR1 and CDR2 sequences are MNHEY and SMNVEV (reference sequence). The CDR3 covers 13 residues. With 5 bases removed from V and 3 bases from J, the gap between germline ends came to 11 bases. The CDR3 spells CASSPFQGYEQYF. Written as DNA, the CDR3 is TGTGCCAGCAGTCCTTTCCAGGGCTACGAGCAGTACTTC.

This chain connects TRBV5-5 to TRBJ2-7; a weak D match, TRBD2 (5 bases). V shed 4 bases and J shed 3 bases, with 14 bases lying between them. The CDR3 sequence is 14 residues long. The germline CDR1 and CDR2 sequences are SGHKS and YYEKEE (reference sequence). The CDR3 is CASSLAGAGYEQYF. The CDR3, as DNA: TGTGCCAGCAGCCTTGCTGGCGCGGGCTACGAGCAGTACTTC.

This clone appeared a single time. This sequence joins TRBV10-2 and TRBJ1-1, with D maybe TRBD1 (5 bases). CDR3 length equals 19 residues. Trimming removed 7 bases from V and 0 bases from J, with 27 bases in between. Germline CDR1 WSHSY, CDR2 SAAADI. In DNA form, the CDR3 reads TGCGCCAGCACCTTGAACGCGGAAAGACAGAACCTCATGAACACTGAAGCTTTCTTT. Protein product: CASTLNAERQNLMNTEAFF.

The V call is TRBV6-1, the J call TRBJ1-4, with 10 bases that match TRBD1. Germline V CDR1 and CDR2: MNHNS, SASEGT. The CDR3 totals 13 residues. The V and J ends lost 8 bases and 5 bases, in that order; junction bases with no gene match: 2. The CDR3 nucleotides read TGTGCCAGCCAGGACAGGGGGAATGAAAAACTGTTTTTT. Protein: CASQDRGNEKLFF.

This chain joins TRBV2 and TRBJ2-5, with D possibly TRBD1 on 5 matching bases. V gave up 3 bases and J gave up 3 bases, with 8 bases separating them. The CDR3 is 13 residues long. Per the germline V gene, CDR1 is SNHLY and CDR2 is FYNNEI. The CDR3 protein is CASSEGREETQYF. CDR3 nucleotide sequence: TGTGCCAGCAGTGAGGGCAGGGAAGAGACCCAGTACTTC. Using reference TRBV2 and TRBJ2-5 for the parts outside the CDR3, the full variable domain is EPEVTQTPSHQVTQMGQEVILRCVPISNHLYFYWYRQILGQKVEFLVSFYNNEISEKSEIFDDQFSVERPDGSNFTLKIRSTKLEDSAMYFCASSEGREETQYFGPGTRLLVL.

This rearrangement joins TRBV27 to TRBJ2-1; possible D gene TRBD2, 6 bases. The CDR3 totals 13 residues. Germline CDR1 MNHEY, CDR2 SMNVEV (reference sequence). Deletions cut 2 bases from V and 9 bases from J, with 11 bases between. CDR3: CASSLGTASEQFF. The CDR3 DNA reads TGTGCCAGCAGTTTAGGGACTGCTAGTGAGCAGTTCTTC.

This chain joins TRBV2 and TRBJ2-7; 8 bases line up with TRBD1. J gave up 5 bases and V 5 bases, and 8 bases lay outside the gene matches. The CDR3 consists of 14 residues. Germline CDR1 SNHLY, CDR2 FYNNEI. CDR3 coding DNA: TGTGCCAGCAGTCAAGGACAGGGAGGCAACGAGCAGTACTTC. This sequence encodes CASSQGQGGNEQYF.

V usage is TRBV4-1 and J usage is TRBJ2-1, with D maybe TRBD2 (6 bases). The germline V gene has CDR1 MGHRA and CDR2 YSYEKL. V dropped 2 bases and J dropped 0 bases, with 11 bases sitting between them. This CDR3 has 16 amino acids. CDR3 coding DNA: TGCGCCAGCAGCCAAAGCGGGCTGAGCTCCTACAATGAGCAGTTCTTC. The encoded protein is CASSQSGLSSYNEQFF.

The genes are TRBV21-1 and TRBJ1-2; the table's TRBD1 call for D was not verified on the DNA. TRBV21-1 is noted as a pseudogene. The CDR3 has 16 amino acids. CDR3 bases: TGTGCCAGCAGCAAAGCAGACAGATTAATGTTCTATGGCTACACCTTC. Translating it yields CASSKADRLMFYGYTF.

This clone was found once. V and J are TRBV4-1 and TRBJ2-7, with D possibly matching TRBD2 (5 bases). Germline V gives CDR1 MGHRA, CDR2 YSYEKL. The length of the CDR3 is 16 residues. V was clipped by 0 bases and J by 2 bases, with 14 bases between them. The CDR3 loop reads CASSQELREAAYEQYF. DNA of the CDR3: TGCGCCAGCAGCCAAGAATTGAGGGAAGCAGCCTACGAGCAGTACTTC.

The CDR3 DNA reads as TGTGCCAGCAGCTTACGGCGGGAGAACACAGATACGCAGTATTTT. It yields the protein CASSLRRENTDTQYF. This rearrangement joins TRBV7-9 to TRBJ2-3; 7 nucleotides align to TRBD2. The CDR3 is 15 residues long. V dropped 2 bases and J dropped 2; count of bases not matched to a gene: 4. Germline values: CDR1 SEHNR, CDR2 FQNEAQ (reference sequence). The whole variable domain, filled in from reference TRBV7-9 and TRBJ2-3, reads DTGVSQNPRHKITKRGQNVTFRCDPISEHNRLYWYRQTLGQGPEFLTYFQNEAQLEKSRLLSDRFSAERPKGSFSTLEIQRTEQGDSAMYLCASSLRRENTDTQYFGPGTRLTVL.

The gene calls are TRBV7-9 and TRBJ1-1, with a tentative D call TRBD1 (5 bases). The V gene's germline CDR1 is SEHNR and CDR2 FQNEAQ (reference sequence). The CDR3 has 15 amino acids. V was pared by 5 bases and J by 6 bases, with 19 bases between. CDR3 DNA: TGTGCCAGCAGCGGGACCGGGACTCGATACGCTGAAGCTTTCTTT. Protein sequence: CASSGTGTRYAEAFF. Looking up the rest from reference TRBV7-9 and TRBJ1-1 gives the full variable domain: DTGVSQNPRHKITKRGQNVTFRCDPISEHNRLYWYRQTLGQGPEFLTYFQNEAQLEKSRLLSDRFSAERPKGSFSTLEIQRTEQGDSAMYLCASSGTGTRYAEAFFGQGTRLTVV.

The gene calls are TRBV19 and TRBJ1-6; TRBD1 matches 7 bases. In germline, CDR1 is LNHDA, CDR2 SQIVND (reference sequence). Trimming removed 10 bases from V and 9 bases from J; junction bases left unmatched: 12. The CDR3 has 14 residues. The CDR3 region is CAISDRNRGSPLHF. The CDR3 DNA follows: TGTGCCATTTCAGACAGAAACAGGGGTTCACCCCTCCACTTT.

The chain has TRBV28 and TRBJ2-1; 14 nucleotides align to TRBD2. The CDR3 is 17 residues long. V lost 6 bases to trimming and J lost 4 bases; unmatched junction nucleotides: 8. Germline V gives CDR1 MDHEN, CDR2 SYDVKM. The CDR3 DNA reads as TGTGCCAGCAGCGACGGGACTAGCGGGGGCCTTTACAATGAGCAGTTCTTC. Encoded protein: CASSDGTSGGLYNEQFF.

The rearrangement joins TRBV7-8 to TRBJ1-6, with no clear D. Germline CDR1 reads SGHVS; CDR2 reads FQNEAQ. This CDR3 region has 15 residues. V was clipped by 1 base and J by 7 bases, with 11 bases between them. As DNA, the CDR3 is TGTGCCAGCAGCTTAGAGGCTAGAGGCAATTCACCCCTCCACTTT. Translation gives CASSLEARGNSPLHF.